Listed here are 3 T cell receptor beta chains from one sample, sequenced in a study of OX40 agonist ivuxolimab in advanced cancers. Library prep was done by the immunoSEQ multiplex PCR assay. Held by TCRdb, this immuneACCESS table contains in-frame sequences only and omits some clones. Under half of the omission traces to an unresolved V gene where checked; the cause of the rest is unknown. Across this sample there are 25,000 to 30,000 clones, with nearly 95% seen only once. The ten largest clones represent roughly 9.4% of the sample. This sample comprised CD4+ or CD8+ T cells sorted from blood, obtained in a trial of the OX40 agonist ivuxolimab. Every receptor here comes from an adult with an advanced solid tumor such as melanoma, head and neck, liver or kidney cancer.

This chain uses TRBV20-1 with TRBJ1-1; D unresolved. Trimming took off 3 bases at V and 7 bases at J, with 9 bases between the two ends. CDR1 DFQATT and CDR2 SNEGSKA come from the germline V gene (reference sequence). CDR3 length: 11 amino acids. The CDR3 DNA is TGCAGTGCTAGTGCCCGCCTTGAAGCTTTCTTT. Translated: CSASARLEAFF.

The chain carries TRBV2 and TRBJ1-1, with D possibly matching TRBD1 (5 bases). The CDR3 extends over 14 amino acids. Germline V gene lookup returns CDR1 SNHLY and CDR2 FYNNEI. The V and J ends lost 7 bases and 5 bases respectively, with 17 bases between them. DNA for the CDR3: TGTGCCAGCAATAGACCTCTGGGGGAGACTGAAGCTTTCTTT. Translating it yields CASNRPLGETEAFF. The variable domain in full, completed from reference TRBV2 and TRBJ1-1, reads EPEVTQTPSHQVTQMGQEVILRCVPISNHLYFYWYRQILGQKVEFLVSFYNNEISEKSEIFDDQFSVERPDGSNFTLKIRSTKLEDSAMYFCASNRPLGETEAFFGQGTRLTVV.

This chain uses TRBV9 with TRBJ1-3, with D hard to call. The CDR3 covers 16 residues. The V gene lost 0 bases and the J gene lost 0 bases, with 10 bases spanning the gap. The germline gives CDR1 SGDLS, CDR2 YYNGEE. CDR3 loop: CASSVGVDYSGNTIYF. CDR3 DNA sequence: TGTGCCAGCAGCGTAGGGGTAGACTACTCTGGAAACACCATATATTTT. The full variable domain, its missing parts supplied by reference TRBV9 and TRBJ1-3, is DSGVTQTPKHLITATGQRVTLRCSPRSGDLSVYWYQQSLDQGLQFLIQYYNGEERAKGNILERFSAQQFPDLHSELNLSSLELGDSALYFCASSVGVDYSGNTIYFGEGSWLTVV.